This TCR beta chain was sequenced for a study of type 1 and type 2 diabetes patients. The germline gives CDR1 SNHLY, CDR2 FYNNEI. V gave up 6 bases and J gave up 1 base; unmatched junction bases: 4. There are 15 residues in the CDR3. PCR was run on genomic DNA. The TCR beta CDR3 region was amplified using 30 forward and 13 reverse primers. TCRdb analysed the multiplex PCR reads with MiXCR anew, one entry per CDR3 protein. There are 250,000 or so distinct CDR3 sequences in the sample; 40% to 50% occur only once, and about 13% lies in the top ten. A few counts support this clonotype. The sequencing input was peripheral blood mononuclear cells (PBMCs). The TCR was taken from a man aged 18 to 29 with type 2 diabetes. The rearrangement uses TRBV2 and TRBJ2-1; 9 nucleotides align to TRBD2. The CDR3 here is CASRETSGSYNEQFF. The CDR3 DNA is TGTGCCAGCAGGGAGACTAGCGGATCCTACAATGAGCAGTTCTTC. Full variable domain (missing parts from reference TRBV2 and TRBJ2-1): EPEVTQTPSHQVTQMGQEVILRCVPISNHLYFYWYRQILGQKVEFLVSFYNNEISEKSEIFDDQFSVERPDGSNFTLKIRSTKLEDSAMYFCASRETSGSYNEQFFGPGTRLTVL.